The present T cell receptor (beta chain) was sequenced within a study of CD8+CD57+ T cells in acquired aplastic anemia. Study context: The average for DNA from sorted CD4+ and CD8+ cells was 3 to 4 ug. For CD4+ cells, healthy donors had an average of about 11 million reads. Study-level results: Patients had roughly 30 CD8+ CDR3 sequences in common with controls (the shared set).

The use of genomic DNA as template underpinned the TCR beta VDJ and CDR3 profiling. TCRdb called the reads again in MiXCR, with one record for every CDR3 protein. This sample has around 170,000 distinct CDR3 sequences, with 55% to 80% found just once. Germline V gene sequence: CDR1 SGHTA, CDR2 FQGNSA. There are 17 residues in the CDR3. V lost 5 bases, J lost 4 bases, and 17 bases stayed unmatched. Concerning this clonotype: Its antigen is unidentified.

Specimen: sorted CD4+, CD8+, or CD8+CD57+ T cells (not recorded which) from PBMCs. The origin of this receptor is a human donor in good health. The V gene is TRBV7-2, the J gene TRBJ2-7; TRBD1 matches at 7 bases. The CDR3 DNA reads TGTGCCAGCAGCGATCCGCTCGGCAGGGGGTCAATGTACGAGCAGTACTTC. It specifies CASSDPLGRGSMYEQYF.